The entry below gives a single TCR beta chain sequence along with its context. The antigen is undetermined. As every portion of the isolated RNA was reverse transcribed, the sequencing read expressed TCRB transcripts. This table comes from immunoSEQ multiplex PCR, and its TCRdb copy is limited to in-frame clones, with some not included. The repertoire holds about 150,000 clones, with over 7.5% as singletons. The data belong to a study of beta chain features in type 1 diabetes. Per donor, one heparinised blood draw averaged approximately 120 mL. Findings of the study overall: A definitive answer on HLA type influencing TCRB rearrangement was not reached here. Lower insertion and higher deletion counts appeared at VDJ junctions in type 1 diabetes patients. The naive, central memory and Treg TCRB repertoires showed an apparent similarity that was greater among patients than among healthy donors.

Sequencing was performed on central memory CD4+ T cells from blood. This TCR came from a man younger than 30 in good health.

The CDR3 region has the DNA TGTGCCAGCAGTAAAGCGAATCGGGGAGGGGAAAAACTGTTTTTT. Encoded protein: CASSKANRGGEKLFF. The chain links TRBV5-4 to TRBJ1-4; D is unclear. This CDR3 has 15 residues. Trimming removed 5 bases from V and 8 bases from J, with 19 bases in between. CDR1 SGHNT and CDR2 YYREEE come from the germline V gene (reference sequence).